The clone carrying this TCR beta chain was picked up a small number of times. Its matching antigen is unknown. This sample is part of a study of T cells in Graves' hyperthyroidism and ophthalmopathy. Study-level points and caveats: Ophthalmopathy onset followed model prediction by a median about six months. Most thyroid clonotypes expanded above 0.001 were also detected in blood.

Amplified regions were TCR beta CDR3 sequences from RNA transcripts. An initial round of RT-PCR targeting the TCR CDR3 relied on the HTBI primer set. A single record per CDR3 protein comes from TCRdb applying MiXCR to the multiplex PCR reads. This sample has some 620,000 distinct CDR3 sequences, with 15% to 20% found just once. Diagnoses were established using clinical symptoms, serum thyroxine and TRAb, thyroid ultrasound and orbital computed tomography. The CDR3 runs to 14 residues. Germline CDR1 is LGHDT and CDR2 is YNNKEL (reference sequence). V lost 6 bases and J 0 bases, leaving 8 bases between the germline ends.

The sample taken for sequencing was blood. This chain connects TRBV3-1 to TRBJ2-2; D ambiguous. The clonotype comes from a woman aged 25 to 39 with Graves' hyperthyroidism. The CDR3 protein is CASRPRPNTGELFF. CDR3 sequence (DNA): TGTGCCAGCAGACCGAGACCGAACACCGGGGAGCTGTTTTTT. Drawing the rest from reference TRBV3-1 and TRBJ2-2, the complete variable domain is DTAVSQTPKYLVTQMGNDKSIKCEQNLGHDTMYWYKQDSKKFLKIMFSYNNKELIINETVPNRFSPKSPDKAHLNLHINSLELGDSAVYFCASRPRPNTGELFFGEGSRLTVL.